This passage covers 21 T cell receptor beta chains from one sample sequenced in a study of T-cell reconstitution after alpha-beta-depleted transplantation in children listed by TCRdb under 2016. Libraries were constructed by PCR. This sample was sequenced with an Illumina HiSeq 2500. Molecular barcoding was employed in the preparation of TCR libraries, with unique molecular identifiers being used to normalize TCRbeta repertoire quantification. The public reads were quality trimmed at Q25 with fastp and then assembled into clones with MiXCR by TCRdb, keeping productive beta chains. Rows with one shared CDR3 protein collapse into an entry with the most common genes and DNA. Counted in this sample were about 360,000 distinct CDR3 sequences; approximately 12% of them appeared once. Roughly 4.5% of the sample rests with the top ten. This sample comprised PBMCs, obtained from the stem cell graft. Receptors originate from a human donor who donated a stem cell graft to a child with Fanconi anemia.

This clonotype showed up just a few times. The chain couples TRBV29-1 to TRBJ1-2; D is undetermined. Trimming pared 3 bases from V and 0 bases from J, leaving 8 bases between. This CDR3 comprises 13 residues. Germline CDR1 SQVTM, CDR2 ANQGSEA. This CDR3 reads CSVDWGANYGYTF. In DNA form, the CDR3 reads TGCAGCGTTGATTGGGGTGCTAACTATGGCTACACCTTC.

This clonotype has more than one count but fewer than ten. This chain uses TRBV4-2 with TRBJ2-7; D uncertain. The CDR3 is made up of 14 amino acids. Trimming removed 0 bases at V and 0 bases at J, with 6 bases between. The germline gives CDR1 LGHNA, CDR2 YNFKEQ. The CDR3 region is CASSQELSSYEQYV. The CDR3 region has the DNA TGTGCCAGCAGCCAAGAGTTAAGCTCCTACGAGCAGTACGTC.

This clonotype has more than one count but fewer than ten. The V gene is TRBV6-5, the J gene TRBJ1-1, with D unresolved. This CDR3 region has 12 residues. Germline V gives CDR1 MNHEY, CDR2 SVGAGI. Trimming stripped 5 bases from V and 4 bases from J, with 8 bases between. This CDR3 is CASSSGSTEAFF. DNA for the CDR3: TGTGCCAGCAGTAGTGGTAGCACTGAAGCTTTCTTT.

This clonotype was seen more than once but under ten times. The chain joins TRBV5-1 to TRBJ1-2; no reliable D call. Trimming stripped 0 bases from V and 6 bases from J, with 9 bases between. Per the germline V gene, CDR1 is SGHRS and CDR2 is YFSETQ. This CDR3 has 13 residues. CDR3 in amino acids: CASSLGPTDGYTF. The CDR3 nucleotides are TGCGCCAGCAGCTTGGGACCGACGGATGGCTACACCTTC. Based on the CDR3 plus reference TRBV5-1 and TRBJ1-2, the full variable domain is KAGVTQTPRYLIKTRGQQVTLSCSPISGHRSVSWYQQTPGQGLQFLFEYFSETQRNKGNFPGRFSGRQFSNSRSEMNVSTLELGDSALYLCASSLGPTDGYTFGSGTRLTVV.

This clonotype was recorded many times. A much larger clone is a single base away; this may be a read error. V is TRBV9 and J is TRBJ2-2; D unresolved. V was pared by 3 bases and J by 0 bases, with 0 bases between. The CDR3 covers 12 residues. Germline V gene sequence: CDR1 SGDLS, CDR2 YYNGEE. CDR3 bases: TGTGCCAGCAGCGCGAACACCGGGGAGCTGTTTTTT. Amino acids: CASSANTGELFF.

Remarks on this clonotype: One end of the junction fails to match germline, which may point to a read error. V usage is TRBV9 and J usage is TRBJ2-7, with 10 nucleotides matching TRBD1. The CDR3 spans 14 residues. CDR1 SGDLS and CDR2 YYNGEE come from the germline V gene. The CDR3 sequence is CASSAGQGTYERYF. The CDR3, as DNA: TGTGCCAGCAGCGCGGGACAGGGGACCTACGAGCGGTACTTC.

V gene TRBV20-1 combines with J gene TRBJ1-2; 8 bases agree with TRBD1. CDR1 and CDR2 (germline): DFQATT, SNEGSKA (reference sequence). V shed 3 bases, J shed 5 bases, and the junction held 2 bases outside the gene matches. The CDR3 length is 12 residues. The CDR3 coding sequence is TGCAGTGCTAGGGGACAGGCGTATGGCTACACCTTC. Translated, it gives CSARGQAYGYTF.

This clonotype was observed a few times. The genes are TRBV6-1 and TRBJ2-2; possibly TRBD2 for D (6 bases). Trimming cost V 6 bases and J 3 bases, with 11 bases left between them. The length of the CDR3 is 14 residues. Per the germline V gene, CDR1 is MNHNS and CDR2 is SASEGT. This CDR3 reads CASRSTRDTGELFF. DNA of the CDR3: TGTGCCAGCAGGTCGACTAGGGACACCGGGGAGCTGTTTTTT.

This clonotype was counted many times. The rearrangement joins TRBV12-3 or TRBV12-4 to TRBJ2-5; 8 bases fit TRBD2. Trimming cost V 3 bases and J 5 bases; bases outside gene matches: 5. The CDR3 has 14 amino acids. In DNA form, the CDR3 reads TGTGCCAGCAGTTTTGGGGCTAGCGGGGAGACCCAGTACTTC. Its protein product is CASSFGASGETQYF.

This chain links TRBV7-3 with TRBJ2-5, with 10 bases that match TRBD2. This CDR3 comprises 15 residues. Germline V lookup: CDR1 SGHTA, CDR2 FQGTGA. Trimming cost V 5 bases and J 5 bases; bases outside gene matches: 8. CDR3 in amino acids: CASSRFSGGFETQYF. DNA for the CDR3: TGTGCCAGCAGCCGGTTTAGCGGGGGGTTCGAGACCCAGTACTTC.

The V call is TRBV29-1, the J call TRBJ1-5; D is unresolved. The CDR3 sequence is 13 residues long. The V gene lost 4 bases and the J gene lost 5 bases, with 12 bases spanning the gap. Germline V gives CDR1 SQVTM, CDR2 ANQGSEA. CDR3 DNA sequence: TGCAGCGTTGTAACGTCCGGTGATCAGCCCCAGCATTTT. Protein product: CSVVTSGDQPQHF.

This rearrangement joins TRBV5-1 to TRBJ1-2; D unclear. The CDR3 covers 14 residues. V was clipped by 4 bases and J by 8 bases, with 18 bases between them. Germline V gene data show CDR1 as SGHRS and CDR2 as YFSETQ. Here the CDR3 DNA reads TGCGCCAGCAGCCCACCGTTGGGCGTGAGCGGCTACACCTTC. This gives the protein CASSPPLGVSGYTF.

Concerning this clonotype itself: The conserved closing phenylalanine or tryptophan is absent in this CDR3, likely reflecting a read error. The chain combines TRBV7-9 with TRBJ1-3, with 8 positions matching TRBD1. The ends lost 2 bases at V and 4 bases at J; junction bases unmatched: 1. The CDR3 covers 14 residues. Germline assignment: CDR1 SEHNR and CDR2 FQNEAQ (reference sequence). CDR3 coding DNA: TGTGCCAGCAGCTTACGGACAGGGGGAAACACCATATATTCT. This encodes CASSLRTGGNTIYS.

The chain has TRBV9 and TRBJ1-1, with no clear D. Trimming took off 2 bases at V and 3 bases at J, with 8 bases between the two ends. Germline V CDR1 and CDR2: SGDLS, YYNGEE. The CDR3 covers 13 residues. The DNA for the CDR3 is TGTGCCAGCAGCGTGGGCTCACACACTGAAGCTTTCTTT. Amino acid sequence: CASSVGSHTEAFF.

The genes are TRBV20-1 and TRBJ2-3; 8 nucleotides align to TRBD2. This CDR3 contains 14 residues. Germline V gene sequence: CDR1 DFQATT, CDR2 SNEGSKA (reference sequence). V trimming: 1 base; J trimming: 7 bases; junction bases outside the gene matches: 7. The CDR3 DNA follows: TGCAGTGCTAGAGCCCGTAGCGGGACGTATACGCAGTATTTT. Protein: CSARARSGTYTQYF.

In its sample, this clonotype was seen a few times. The CDR3 region has the DNA TGTGCCAGCTGGGAAGCCAGGACAGGTTCCACCGGGGAGCTGTTTTTT. It yields the protein CASWEARTGSTGELFF. This rearrangement joins TRBV25-1 to TRBJ2-2, with 7 nucleotides matching TRBD1. The CDR3 has 16 residues. V trimming: 8 bases; J trimming: 4 bases; junction bases outside the gene matches: 13. Per the germline V gene, CDR1 is MGHDK and CDR2 is SYGVNS.

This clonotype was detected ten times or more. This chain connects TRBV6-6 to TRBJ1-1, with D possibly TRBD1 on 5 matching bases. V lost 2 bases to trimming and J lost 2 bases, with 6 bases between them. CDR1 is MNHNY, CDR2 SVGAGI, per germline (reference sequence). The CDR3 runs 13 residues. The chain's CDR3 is CASSYGTNTEAFF. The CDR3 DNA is TGTGCCAGCAGTTACGGGACTAACACTGAAGCTTTCTTT.

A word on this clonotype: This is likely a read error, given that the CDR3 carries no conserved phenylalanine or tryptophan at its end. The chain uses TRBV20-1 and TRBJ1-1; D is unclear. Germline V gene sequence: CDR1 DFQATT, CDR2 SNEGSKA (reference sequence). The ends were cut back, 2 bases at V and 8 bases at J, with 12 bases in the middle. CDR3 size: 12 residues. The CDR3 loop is CSARFMPEEAFY. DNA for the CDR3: TGCAGTGCTAGATTTATGCCGGAAGAAGCTTTCTAT.

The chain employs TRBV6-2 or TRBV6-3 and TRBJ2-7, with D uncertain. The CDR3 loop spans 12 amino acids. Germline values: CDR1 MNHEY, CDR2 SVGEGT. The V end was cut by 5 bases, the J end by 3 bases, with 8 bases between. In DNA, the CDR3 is TGTGCCAGCAGTCAGACACTCTACGAGCAGTACGTC. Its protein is CASSQTLYEQYV.

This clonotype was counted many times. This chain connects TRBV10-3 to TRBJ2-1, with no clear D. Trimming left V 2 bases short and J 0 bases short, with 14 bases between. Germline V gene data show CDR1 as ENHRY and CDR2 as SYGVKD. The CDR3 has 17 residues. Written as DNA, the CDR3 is TGTGCCATCAGTGAGCCTTCCACAATGAGCTCCTACAATGAGCAGTTCTTC. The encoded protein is CAISEPSTMSSYNEQFF.

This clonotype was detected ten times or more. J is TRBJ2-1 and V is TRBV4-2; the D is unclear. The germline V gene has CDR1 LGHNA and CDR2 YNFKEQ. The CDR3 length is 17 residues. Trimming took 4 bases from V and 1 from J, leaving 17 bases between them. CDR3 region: CASSPEVGKRSYNEQFF. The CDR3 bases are TGTGCCAGCAGCCCCGAGGTGGGGAAAAGATCCTACAATGAGCAGTTCTTC.